This entry lists 28 T cell receptor beta chains sequenced from one sample in a study of persistence of HIV-infected CD4 T cells. These TCRs' antigens remain unknown. Cells were stimulated nonspecifically with anti-CD3/anti-CD28 magnetic beads. CD4+ T cells upregulating both CD40 ligand and CD69 were sorted as responding cells. The immunoSEQ assay was version 4, run in survey mode. Data came from immunoSEQ multiplex PCR; TCRdb stores just in-frame clones and leaves some out. This table has some 45,000 clones, around 89% appearing once. The source material was CD4+ T cells sorted from PBMCs after roughly 18-hour stimulation, sampled from a patient who received antiretroviral therapy. These receptors originate from an adult woman with HIV who was CMV-seropositive.

The V call is TRBV29-1, the J call TRBJ1-3, with unresolved D. V dropped 3 bases and J dropped 4 bases, with 7 bases sitting between them. From germline, CDR1 is SQVTM and CDR2 ANQGSEA. CDR3 length: 12 amino acids. The CDR3, as DNA: TGCAGCGTTGAGTTATCAGGAAACACCATATATTTT. The encoded protein is CSVELSGNTIYF.

The chain is built from TRBV4-1 and TRBJ1-5, with 9 positions matching TRBD1. The CDR3 is 17 residues long. Per germline, CDR1 MGHRA and CDR2 YSYEKL. Trimming at V came to 0 bases and at J to 4 bases, leaving 7 bases not matched to a gene. The CDR3 loop reads CASSQDSGTGWNQPQHF. In DNA, the CDR3 is TGCGCCAGCAGCCAAGACTCTGGGACAGGGTGGAATCAGCCCCAGCATTTT.

This chain uses TRBV19 with TRBJ1-1, with a weak D call TRBD1 (5 bases). With 7 bases removed from V and 4 bases from J, the gap between germline ends came to 13 bases. The germline V gene has CDR1 LNHDA and CDR2 SQIVND (reference sequence). This CDR3 is 13 amino acids long. This chain's CDR3 is CASIKGVGTEAFF. CDR3 nucleotide sequence: TGTGCCAGTATAAAAGGGGTGGGCACTGAAGCTTTCTTT. Using reference TRBV19 and TRBJ1-1 for the parts outside the CDR3, the full variable domain is DGGITQSPKYLFRKEGQNVTLSCEQNLNHDAMYWYRQDPGQGLRLIYYSQIVNDFQKGDIAEGYSVSREKKESFPLTVTSAQKNPTAFYLCASIKGVGTEAFFGQGTRLTVV.

The J gene is TRBJ1-3, the V gene TRBV10-1; D is undetermined. The CDR3 runs to 14 residues. Trimming shortened V by 0 bases and J by 0 bases, and 3 bases separated the two germline ends. Germline V CDR1 and CDR2: WNHNN, SYGVQD (reference sequence). In DNA, the CDR3 is TGCGCCAGCAGTGAGTCCGGCTCTGGAAACACCATATATTTT. Its translation is CASSESGSGNTIYF.

The chain links TRBV7-7 to TRBJ2-5, with 10 bases that match TRBD1. Germline lookup yields CDR1 SSHAT and CDR2 FNYEAQ (reference sequence). The V gene end was trimmed by 1 base and the J gene end by 5 bases; junction bases not matched to a gene: 4. This CDR3 is 15 amino acids long. CDR3 sequence: CASSLGQGARETQYF. The CDR3 nucleotides read TGTGCCAGCAGCTTAGGACAGGGGGCAAGGGAGACCCAGTACTTC.

The V and J genes are TRBV18 and TRBJ2-3; 7 bases map to TRBD1. Trimming took 7 bases from V and 0 from J; bases not matched to a gene: 7. The CDR3 has 15 amino acids. The V gene's germline CDR1 is KGHSH and CDR2 LQKENI. The CDR3 sequence: CASLTNRGSTDTQYF. In DNA, the CDR3 is TGTGCCAGCTTGACTAACAGGGGAAGCACAGATACGCAGTATTTT.

The chain uses TRBV5-1 and TRBJ1-1; the D gene is possibly TRBD1 (5 bases). CDR1 and CDR2 from the germline V gene are SGHRS and YFSETQ. The CDR3 is 11 residues long. Trimming removed 4 bases at V and 8 bases at J, with 9 bases between. The CDR3 coding sequence is TGCGCCAGCAGCCAGGGTGACGAAGCTTTCTTT. Its protein product is CASSQGDEAFF.

This chain links TRBV19 with TRBJ2-3, with D maybe TRBD2 (6 bases). The V gene's germline CDR1 is LNHDA and CDR2 SQIVND (reference sequence). CDR3 length: 15 residues. V lost 6 bases and J 0 bases, leaving 13 bases between the germline ends. Here the CDR3 DNA reads TGTGCCAGTAGGACCGGGACTGTGAGCACAGATACGCAGTATTTT. It yields the protein CASRTGTVSTDTQYF. The full variable domain, rest sourced from reference TRBV19 and TRBJ2-3, is DGGITQSPKYLFRKEGQNVTLSCEQNLNHDAMYWYRQDPGQGLRLIYYSQIVNDFQKGDIAEGYSVSREKKESFPLTVTSAQKNPTAFYLCASRTGTVSTDTQYFGPGTRLTVL.

The V gene is TRBV19, the J gene TRBJ2-1, with 8 bases fitting TRBD1. Looked up from germline, CDR1 is LNHDA and CDR2 is SQIVND (reference sequence). V lost 4 bases to trimming and J lost 8 bases; unmatched junction nucleotides: 7. This CDR3 contains 14 residues. The DNA of the CDR3 is TGTGCCAGTAGTAAGGGACAGGTTTCGGATGAGCAGTTCTTC. Translated, it gives CASSKGQVSDEQFF.

CDR3 in DNA: TGTGCCAGCAGCTTGGACAGGGGGATTGGGGCCAACGTCCTGACTTTC. Translation: CASSLDRGIGANVLTF. The chain is built from TRBV5-6 and TRBJ2-6; the match to TRBD1 covers 8 bases. The CDR3 runs 16 residues. V trimming: 0 bases; J trimming: 3 bases; junction bases outside the gene matches: 2. Germline loops: CDR1 SGHDT, CDR2 YYEEEE.

The chain couples TRBV18 to TRBJ1-3; TRBD1 might be the D (5 bases). Trimming cost V 3 bases and J 0 bases, with 6 bases left between them. CDR3 length equals 14 residues. From germline, CDR1 is KGHSH and CDR2 LQKENI. The CDR3 DNA reads TGTGCCAGCTCACCGGGGGTCTCTGGAAACACCATATATTTT. It encodes CASSPGVSGNTIYF.

This clone was counted a single time. The genes are TRBV9 and TRBJ2-1; D unresolved. With 1 base removed from V and 8 bases from J, the gap between germline ends came to 4 bases. The V gene's germline CDR1 is SGDLS and CDR2 YYNGEE. The CDR3 runs to 11 residues. CDR3 coding DNA: TGTGCCAGCAGCGTAATTGATGAGCAGTTCTTC. Amino acid sequence: CASSVIDEQFF.

This clone has only one observation. The chain joins TRBV19 to TRBJ2-5, with no clear D. The CDR3 length is 13 residues. Trimming cost V 8 bases and J 2 bases, with 12 bases left between them. Germline V gene lookup returns CDR1 LNHDA and CDR2 SQIVND (reference sequence). CDR3 coding DNA: TGTGCCAGTCGAGCAGACTTACAAGAGACCCAGTACTTC. Residues: CASRADLQETQYF.

The gene calls are TRBV6-5 and TRBJ2-4, with a tentative D call TRBD1 (6 bases). The CDR3 runs 14 residues. Germline V gives CDR1 MNHEY, CDR2 SVGAGI. Trimming left V 6 bases short and J 7 bases short, with 16 bases between. Written as DNA, the CDR3 is TGTGCCAGCAGGGGAAACTGGGGGCGGAACATTCAGTACTTC. The encoded protein is CASRGNWGRNIQYF.

V usage is TRBV24-1 and J usage is TRBJ2-5, with a possible D match to TRBD2 (6 bases). The germline V gene has CDR1 KGHDR and CDR2 SFDVKD. V lost 1 base to trimming and J lost 7 bases, with 6 bases between them. CDR3 length equals 12 residues. The CDR3 DNA sequence: TGTGCCACCAGTGATTTCGGGGGGACCCAGTACTTC. It is translated as CATSDFGGTQYF.

J is TRBJ1-1 and V is TRBV27, with D possibly matching TRBD1 (5 bases). V was pared by 7 bases and J by 3 bases, with 15 bases between. Germline CDR1 MNHEY, CDR2 SMNVEV (reference sequence). The CDR3 consists of 14 residues. CDR3 coding DNA: TGTGCCAGCAAAACGACAGAGCCTTACACTGAAGCTTTCTTT. Translating it yields CASKTTEPYTEAFF.

The V gene is TRBV3-1 (or the pseudogene TRBV3-2), the J gene TRBJ1-6; the D is unclear. The CDR3 consists of 12 residues. V lost 1 base and J lost 6, with 1 base in between. Germline assignment: CDR1 LGHDT and CDR2 YNNKEL (reference sequence). DNA of the CDR3: TGTGCCAGCAGCCAAGTTAATTCACCCCTCCACTTT. Translated: CASSQVNSPLHF.

The gene calls are TRBV6-5 and TRBJ2-3; D is ambiguous. The ends were cut back, 0 bases at V and 3 bases at J, with 10 bases in the middle. This CDR3 region has 15 residues. The V gene's germline CDR1 is MNHEY and CDR2 SVGAGI. The CDR3 sequence: CASSYSTPRTDTQYF. The DNA of the CDR3 is TGTGCCAGCAGTTACTCGACCCCGCGAACAGATACGCAGTATTTT.

The gene calls are TRBV7-2 and TRBJ1-5, with D unclear. This CDR3 region has 14 residues. Trimming stripped 1 base from V and 2 bases from J, with 6 bases between. Per the germline V gene, CDR1 is SGHTA and CDR2 is FQGNSA. CDR3 loop: CASSLGGGNQPQHF. DNA for the CDR3: TGTGCCAGCAGCTTAGGGGGTGGCAATCAGCCCCAGCATTTT. Together with reference TRBV7-2 and TRBJ1-5, the CDR3 gives the full variable domain: GAGVSQSPSNKVTEKGKDVELRCDPISGHTALYWYRQSLGQGLEFLIYFQGNSAPDKSGLPSDRFSAERTGGSVSTLTIQRTQQEDSAVYLCASSLGGGNQPQHFGDGTRLSIL.

This clone was detected only once. V and J are TRBV2 and TRBJ2-3; D is possibly TRBD2 (7 bases). The CDR3 contains 16 residues. The germline CDR1 and CDR2 sequences are SNHLY and FYNNEI. The V gene lost 1 base and the J gene lost 4 bases, with 15 bases spanning the gap. Here the CDR3 DNA reads TGTGCCAGCAGTGAAGGGGGGGGCATCAGGGCAGATACGCAGTATTTT. This encodes CASSEGGGIRADTQYF.

The chain links TRBV12-3 or TRBV12-4 to TRBJ1-2; the D is unclear. The CDR3 is 13 residues long. V dropped 3 bases and J dropped 3 bases, with 8 bases sitting between them. The CDR3 bases are TGTGCCAGCAGTTTGCAGACACACTATGGCTACACCTTC. Protein sequence: CASSLQTHYGYTF.

This rearrangement joins TRBV24-1 to TRBJ2-5; TRBD1 aligns across 7 bases. Per the germline V gene, CDR1 is KGHDR and CDR2 is SFDVKD. With 4 bases clipped from V and 2 bases from J, the junction kept 9 bases outside the gene matches. CDR3 length: 16 amino acids. CDR3 sequence: CATSDLDRVGQETQYF. The CDR3, as DNA: TGTGCCACCAGTGACTTAGACAGGGTGGGACAAGAGACCCAGTACTTC.

V and J are TRBV2 and TRBJ1-2, with TRBD1 as a possible D gene (6 bases). This CDR3 is built from 14 residues. Deletions cut 5 bases from V and 8 bases from J, with 18 bases between. The V gene's germline CDR1 is SNHLY and CDR2 FYNNEI. CDR3 DNA sequence: TGTGCCAGCAGTTCTACGGGTGGGGGCTCAGGCTACACCTTC. Translated, it gives CASSSTGGGSGYTF.

In its sample, this clone was seen a few times. This chain connects TRBV4-1 to TRBJ1-5; D is unclear. In germline, CDR1 is MGHRA, CDR2 YSYEKL. This CDR3 has 12 residues. V lost 0 bases and J lost 3, with 0 bases in between. CDR3: CASSQDNQPQHF. Written as DNA, the CDR3 is TGCGCCAGCAGCCAAGACAATCAGCCCCAGCATTTT.

V gene TRBV9 combines with J gene TRBJ1-2, with D uncertain. CDR1 is SGDLS and CDR2 is YYNGEE in the germline V gene. The CDR3 has 15 residues. Trimming pared 0 bases from V and 8 bases from J, leaving 17 bases between. The CDR3 DNA follows: TGTGCCAGCAGCGTAGAAGGTCCGGCTCGAGGAGGCTACACCTTC. Protein product: CASSVEGPARGGYTF.

The rearrangement uses TRBV4-1 and TRBJ1-4, with unresolved D. This CDR3 comprises 16 residues. Trimming left V 4 bases short and J 0 bases short, with 12 bases between. Germline CDR1 is MGHRA and CDR2 is YSYEKL. This chain's CDR3 is CASSPLLTATNEKLFF. In DNA, the CDR3 is TGCGCCAGCAGCCCCCTACTTACGGCAACTAATGAAAAACTGTTTTTT.

This clone was picked up one time. The CDR3 is CASSGTAGAYEKLFF. Written as DNA, the CDR3 is TGTGCCAGCTCGGGGACCGCAGGGGCCTATGAAAAACTGTTTTTT. V is TRBV2 and J is TRBJ1-4, with TRBD1 as a possible D gene (6 bases). The CDR3 has 15 amino acids. The germline gives CDR1 SNHLY, CDR2 FYNNEI. Trimming left V 8 bases short and J 6 bases short, with 19 bases between.

J is TRBJ2-2 and V is TRBV7-6, with D maybe TRBD1 (6 bases). The CDR3 contains 15 residues. V lost 3 bases and J 4 bases, leaving 12 bases between the germline ends. Germline CDR1 reads SGHVS; CDR2 reads FNYEAQ. The CDR3 region is CASSLAAGATGELFF. In DNA, the CDR3 is TGTGCCAGCAGCTTGGCCGCAGGGGCCACCGGGGAGCTGTTTTTT.